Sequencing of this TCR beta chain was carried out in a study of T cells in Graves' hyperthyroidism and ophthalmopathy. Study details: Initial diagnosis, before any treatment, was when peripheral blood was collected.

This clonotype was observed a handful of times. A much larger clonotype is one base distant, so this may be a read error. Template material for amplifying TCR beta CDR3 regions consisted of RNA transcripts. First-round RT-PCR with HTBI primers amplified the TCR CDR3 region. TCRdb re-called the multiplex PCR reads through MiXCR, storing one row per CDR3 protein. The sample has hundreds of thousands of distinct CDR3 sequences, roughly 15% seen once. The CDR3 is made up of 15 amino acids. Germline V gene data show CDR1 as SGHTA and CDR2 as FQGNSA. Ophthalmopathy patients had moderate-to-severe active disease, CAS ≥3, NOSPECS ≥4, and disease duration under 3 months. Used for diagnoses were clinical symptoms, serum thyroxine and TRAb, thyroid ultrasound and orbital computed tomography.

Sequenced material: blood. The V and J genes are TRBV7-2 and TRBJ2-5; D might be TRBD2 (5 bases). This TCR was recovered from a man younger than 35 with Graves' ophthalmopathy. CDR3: CAGSLWESLGETQYF. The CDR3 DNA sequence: TGTGCCGGCAGCTTATGGGAGTCGTTGGGAGAGACCCAGTACTTC. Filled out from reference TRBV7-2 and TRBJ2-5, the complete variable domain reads GAGVSQSPSNKVTEKGKDVELRCDPISGHTALYWYRQSLGQGLEFLIYFQGNSAPDKSGLPSDRFSAERTGGSVSTLTIQRTQQEDSAVYLCAGSLWESLGETQYFGPGTRLLVL.